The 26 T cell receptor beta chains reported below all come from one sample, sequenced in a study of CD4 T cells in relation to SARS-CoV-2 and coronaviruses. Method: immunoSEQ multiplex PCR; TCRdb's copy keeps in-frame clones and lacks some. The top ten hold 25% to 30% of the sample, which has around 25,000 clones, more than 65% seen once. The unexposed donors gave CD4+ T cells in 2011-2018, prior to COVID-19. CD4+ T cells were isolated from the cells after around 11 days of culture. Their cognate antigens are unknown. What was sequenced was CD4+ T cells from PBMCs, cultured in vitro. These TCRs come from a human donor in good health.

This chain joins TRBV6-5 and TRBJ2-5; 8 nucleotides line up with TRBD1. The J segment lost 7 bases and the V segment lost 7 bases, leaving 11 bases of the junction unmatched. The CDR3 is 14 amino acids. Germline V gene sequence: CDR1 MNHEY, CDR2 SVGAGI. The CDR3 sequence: CASMGIGQGGTQYF. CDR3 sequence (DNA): TGTGCCAGCATGGGGATCGGACAGGGTGGGACCCAGTACTTC.

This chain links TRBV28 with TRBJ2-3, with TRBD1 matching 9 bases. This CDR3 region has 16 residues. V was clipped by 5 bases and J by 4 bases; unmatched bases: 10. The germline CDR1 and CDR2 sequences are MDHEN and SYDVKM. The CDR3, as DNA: TGTGCCAGCAGTGCCCCGGGACAGGGCGTTCCAGATACGCAGTATTTT. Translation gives CASSAPGQGVPDTQYF.

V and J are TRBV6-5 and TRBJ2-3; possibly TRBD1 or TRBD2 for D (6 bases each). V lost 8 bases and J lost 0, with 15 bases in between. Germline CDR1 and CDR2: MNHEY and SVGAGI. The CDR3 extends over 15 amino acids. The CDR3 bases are TGTGCCAGCTACTTTGGGGGGCTGAGCACAGATACGCAGTATTTT. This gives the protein CASYFGGLSTDTQYF.

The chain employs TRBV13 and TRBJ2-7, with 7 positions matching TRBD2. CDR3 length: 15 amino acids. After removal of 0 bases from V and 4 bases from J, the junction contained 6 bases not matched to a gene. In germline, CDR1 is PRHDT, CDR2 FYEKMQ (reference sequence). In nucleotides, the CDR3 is TGTGCCAGCAGCTTAGGTCCCGCGGGAGCGTACGAGCAGTACTTC. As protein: CASSLGPAGAYEQYF. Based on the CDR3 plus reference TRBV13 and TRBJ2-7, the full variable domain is AAGVIQSPRHLIKEKRETATLKCYPIPRHDTVYWYQQGPGQDPQFLISFYEKMQSDKGSIPDRFSAQQFSDYHSELNMSSLELGDSALYFCASSLGPAGAYEQYFGPGTRLTVT.

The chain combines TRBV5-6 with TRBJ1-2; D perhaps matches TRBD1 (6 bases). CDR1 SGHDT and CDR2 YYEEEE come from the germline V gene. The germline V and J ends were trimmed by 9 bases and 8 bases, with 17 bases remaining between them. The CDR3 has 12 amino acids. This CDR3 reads CATTDRQEGYTF. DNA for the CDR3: TGTGCCACCACAGACCGACAGGAAGGCTACACCTTC.

The CDR3 DNA follows: TGCGCCAGTACCTACCTGACTAGCGGGAGTGGTACAGATACGCAGTATTTT. Translating it yields CASTYLTSGSGTDTQYF. V is TRBV5-1 and J is TRBJ2-3, with 12 nucleotides matching TRBD2. The V gene's germline CDR1 is SGHRS and CDR2 YFSETQ. The CDR3 is 17 amino acids. V lost 8 bases, J lost 3 bases, and 13 bases stayed unmatched.

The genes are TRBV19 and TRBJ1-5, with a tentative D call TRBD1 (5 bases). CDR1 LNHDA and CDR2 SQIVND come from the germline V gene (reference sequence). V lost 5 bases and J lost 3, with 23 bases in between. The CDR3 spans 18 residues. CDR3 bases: TGTGCCAGTAGTCCCTACCCAAAAAGACCAGGGAACAATCAGCCCCAGCATTTT. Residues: CASSPYPKRPGNNQPQHF.

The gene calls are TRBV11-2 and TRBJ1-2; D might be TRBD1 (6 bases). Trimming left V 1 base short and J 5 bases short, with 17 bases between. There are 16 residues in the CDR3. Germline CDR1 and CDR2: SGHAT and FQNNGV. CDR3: CASSLGLGGRKYGYTF. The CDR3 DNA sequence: TGTGCCAGCAGCTTAGGTCTGGGGGGGCGTAAATATGGCTACACCTTC. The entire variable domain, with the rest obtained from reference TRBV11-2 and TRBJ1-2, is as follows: EAGVAQSPRYKIIEKRQSVAFWCNPISGHATLYWYQQILGQGPKLLIQFQNNGVVDDSQLPKDRFSAERLKGVDSTLKIQPAKLEDSAVYLCASSLGLGGRKYGYTFGSGTRLTVV.

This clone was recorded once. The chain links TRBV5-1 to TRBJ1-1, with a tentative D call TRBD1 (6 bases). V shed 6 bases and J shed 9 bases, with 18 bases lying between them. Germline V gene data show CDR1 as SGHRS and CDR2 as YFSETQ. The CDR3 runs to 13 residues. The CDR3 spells CASKRLQQGKAFF. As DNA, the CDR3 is TGCGCCAGCAAAAGACTACAGCAGGGGAAAGCTTTCTTT.

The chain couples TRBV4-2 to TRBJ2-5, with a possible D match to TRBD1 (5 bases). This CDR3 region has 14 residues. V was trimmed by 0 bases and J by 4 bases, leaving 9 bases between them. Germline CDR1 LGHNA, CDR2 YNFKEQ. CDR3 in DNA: TGTGCCAGCAGCCAAGATAGGGGTCGAGAGACCCAGTACTTC. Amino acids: CASSQDRGRETQYF.

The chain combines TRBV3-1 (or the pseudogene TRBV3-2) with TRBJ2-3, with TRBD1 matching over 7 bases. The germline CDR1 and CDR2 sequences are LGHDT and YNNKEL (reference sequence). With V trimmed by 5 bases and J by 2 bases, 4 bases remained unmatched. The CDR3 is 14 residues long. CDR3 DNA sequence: TGTGCCAGCAGCTCGACAGGGTACACAGATACGCAGTATTTT. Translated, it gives CASSSTGYTDTQYF.

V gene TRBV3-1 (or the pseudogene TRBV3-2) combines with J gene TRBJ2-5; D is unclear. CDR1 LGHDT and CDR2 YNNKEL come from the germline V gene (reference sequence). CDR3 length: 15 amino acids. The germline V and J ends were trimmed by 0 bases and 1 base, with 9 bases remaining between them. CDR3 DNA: TGTGCCAGCAGCCAAGATAGTTACACCCAAGAGACCCAGTACTTC. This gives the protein CASSQDSYTQETQYF.

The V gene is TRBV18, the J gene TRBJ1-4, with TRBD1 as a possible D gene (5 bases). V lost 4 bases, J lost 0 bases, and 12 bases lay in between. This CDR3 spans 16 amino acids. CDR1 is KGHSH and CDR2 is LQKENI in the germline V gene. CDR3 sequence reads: CASSRTDSPTNEKLFF. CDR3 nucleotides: TGTGCCAGCTCACGGACTGACAGCCCAACTAATGAAAAACTGTTTTTT. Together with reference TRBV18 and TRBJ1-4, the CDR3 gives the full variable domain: NAGVMQNPRHLVRRRGQEARLRCSPMKGHSHVYWYRQLPEEGLKFMVYLQKENIIDESGMPKERFSAEFPKEGPSILRIQQVVRGDSAAYFCASSRTDSPTNEKLFFGSGTQLSVL.

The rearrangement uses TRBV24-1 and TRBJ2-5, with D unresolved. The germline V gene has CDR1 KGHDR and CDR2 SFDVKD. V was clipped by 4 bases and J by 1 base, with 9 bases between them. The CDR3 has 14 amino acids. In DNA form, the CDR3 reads TGTGCCACCAGTGACCCCGGCGGCCAAGAGACCCAGTACTTC. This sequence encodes CATSDPGGQETQYF.

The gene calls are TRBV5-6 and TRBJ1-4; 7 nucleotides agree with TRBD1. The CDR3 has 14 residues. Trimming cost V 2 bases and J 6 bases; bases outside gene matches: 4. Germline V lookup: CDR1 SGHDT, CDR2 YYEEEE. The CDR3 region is CASSLQGRHEKLFF. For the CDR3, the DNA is TGTGCCAGCAGCTTACAGGGGAGGCATGAAAAACTGTTTTTT.

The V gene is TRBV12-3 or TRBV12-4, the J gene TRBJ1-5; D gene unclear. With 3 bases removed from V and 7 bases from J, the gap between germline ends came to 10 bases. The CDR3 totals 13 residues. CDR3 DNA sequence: TGTGCCAGCAGTTTTGCCAGCGGGCAGCCCCAGCATTTT. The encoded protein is CASSFASGQPQHF.

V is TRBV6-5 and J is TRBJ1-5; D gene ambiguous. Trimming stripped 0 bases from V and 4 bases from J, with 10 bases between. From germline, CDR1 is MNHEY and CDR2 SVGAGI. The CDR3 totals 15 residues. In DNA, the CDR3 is TGTGCCAGCAGTTACTCTATTTCCACAAATCAGCCCCAGCATTTT. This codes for CASSYSISTNQPQHF.

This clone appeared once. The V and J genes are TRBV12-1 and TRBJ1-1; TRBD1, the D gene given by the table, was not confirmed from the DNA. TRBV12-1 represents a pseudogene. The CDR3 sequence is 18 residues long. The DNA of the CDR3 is TGTGCCAGCAGCTACATAGACAGGGGAATTGGGAGAAACACTGAAGCTTTCTTT. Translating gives CASSYIDRGIGRNTEAFF.

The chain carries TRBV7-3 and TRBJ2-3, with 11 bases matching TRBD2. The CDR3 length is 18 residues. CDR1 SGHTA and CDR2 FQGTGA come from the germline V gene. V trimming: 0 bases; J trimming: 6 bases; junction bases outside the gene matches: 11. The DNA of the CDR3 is TGTGCCAGCAGCTTAACAAAGGGAGGGGGACTAGCGGACGATACGCAGTATTTT. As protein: CASSLTKGGGLADDTQYF.

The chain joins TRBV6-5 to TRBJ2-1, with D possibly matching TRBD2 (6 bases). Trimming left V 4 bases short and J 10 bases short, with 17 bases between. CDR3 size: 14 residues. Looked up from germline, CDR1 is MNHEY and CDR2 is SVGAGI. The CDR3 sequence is CASSSPTSPGEQFF. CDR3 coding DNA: TGTGCCAGCAGTTCCCCGACTAGTCCTGGGGAGCAGTTCTTC.

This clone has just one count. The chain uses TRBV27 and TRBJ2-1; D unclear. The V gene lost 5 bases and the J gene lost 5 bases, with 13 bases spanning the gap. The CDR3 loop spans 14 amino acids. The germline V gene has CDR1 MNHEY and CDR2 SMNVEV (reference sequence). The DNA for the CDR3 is TGTGCCAGCAGTCCCCAGCAGGCCAACAATGAGCAGTTCTTC. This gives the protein CASSPQQANNEQFF.

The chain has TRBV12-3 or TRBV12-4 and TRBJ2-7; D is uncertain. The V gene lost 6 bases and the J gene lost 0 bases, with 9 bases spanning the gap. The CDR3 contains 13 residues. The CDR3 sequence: CASRRSPSYEQYF. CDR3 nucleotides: TGTGCCAGCAGGAGGTCCCCCTCCTACGAGCAGTACTTC.

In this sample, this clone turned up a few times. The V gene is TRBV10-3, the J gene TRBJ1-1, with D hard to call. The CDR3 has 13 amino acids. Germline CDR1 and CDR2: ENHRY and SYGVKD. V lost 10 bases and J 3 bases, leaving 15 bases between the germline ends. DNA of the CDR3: TGTGCCAACCGGGCCGGAAGCGACACTGAAGCTTTCTTT. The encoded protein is CANRAGSDTEAFF.

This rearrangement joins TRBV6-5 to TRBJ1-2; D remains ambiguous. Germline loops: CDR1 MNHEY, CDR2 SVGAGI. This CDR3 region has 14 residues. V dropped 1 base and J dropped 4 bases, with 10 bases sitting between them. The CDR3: CASSYWGGIYGYTF. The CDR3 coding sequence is TGTGCCAGCAGTTACTGGGGAGGGATCTATGGCTACACCTTC.

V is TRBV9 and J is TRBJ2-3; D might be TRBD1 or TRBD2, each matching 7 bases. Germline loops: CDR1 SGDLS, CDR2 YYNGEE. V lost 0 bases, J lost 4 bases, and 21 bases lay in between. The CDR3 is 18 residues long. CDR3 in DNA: TGTGCCAGCAGCGTAGTAGGCGGGAGAGGGGGCGCGTCAGATACGCAGTATTTT. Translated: CASSVVGGRGGASDTQYF.

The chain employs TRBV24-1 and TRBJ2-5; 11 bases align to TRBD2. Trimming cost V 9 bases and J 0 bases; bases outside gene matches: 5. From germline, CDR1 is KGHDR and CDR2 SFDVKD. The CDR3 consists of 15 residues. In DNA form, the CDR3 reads TGTGCCACCGGGGGACTAGCGGCAGACCAAGAGACCCAGTACTTC. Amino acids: CATGGLAADQETQYF.